One sample yielded the 18 T cell receptor beta chains listed below, sequenced in a study of cytomegalovirus exposure and HLA in healthy donors. The method was immunoSEQ multiplex PCR; TCRdb's version includes in-frame clones alone and lacks a portion of them. The sample lists 85,000 to 130,000 clones; 88% were seen once. Sequencing input: PBMCs. The source of these receptors is a woman aged 18-35 years in good health and CMV-seropositive.

This clone is a singleton in its sample. The chain combines TRBV10-3 with TRBJ2-2; D not resolved. The CDR3 runs 12 residues. Per germline, CDR1 ENHRY and CDR2 SYGVKD. Trimming took 1 base from V and 6 from J, leaving 3 bases between them. The CDR3 region is CAISELSGELFF. CDR3 bases: TGTGCCATCAGTGAGTTATCCGGGGAGCTGTTTTTT.

In DNA form, the CDR3 reads TGTGCCAGTAGTAGCGGGGGGGTTAGGGGGTCCTATGGCTACACCTTC. It specifies CASSSGGVRGSYGYTF. This chain links TRBV19 with TRBJ1-2; a possible D gene is TRBD1 (6 bases). The V end lost 4 bases, the J end lost 4 bases, and 19 bases lay between the germline ends. CDR1 and CDR2 (germline): LNHDA, SQIVND (reference sequence). The length of the CDR3 is 16 residues.

The chain uses TRBV6-4 and TRBJ2-2; the match to TRBD2 covers 9 bases. The CDR3 runs to 16 residues. V was pared by 0 bases and J by 4 bases, with 3 bases of the junction left unmatched. The germline V gene encodes CDR1 MRHNA and CDR2 SNTAGT. The CDR3, as DNA: TGTGCCAGCAGTGACTCCGCTAGCGGGGCCACCGGGGAGCTGTTTTTT. Translating it yields CASSDSASGATGELFF.

The rearrangement joins TRBV25-1 to TRBJ2-5; D possibly corresponds to TRBD1 (7 bases). V was shortened by 5 bases and J by 1 base, with 8 bases between the two germline ends. CDR3 size: 13 residues. Germline V gene sequence: CDR1 MGHDK, CDR2 SYGVNS. CDR3 region: CASSQGGQETQYF. Written as DNA, the CDR3 is TGTGCCAGCAGTCAGGGGGGCCAAGAGACCCAGTACTTC.

V usage is TRBV7-9 and J usage is TRBJ2-5; 11 bases align to TRBD1. The V gene's germline CDR1 is SEHNR and CDR2 FQNEAQ (reference sequence). V dropped 0 bases and J dropped 5; count of bases not matched to a gene: 5. The CDR3 contains 16 residues. CDR3 bases: TGTGCCAGCAGCTTAGCGGACAGGGGGCTTAAGGAGACCCAGTACTTC. It is translated as CASSLADRGLKETQYF.

Only a few counts were recorded for this clone. The chain combines TRBV6-4 with TRBJ2-1; maybe TRBD1 (6 bases). The length of the CDR3 is 13 residues. Trimming removed 3 bases at V and 6 bases at J, with 9 bases between. The germline CDR1 and CDR2 sequences are MRHNA and SNTAGT. This CDR3 reads CASSETGSNEQFF. The CDR3, as DNA: TGTGCCAGCAGTGAAACAGGGAGCAATGAGCAGTTCTTC.

The genes are TRBV4-2 and TRBJ2-3; TRBD2 matches 9 bases. V dropped 1 base and J dropped 2; count of bases not matched to a gene: 10. Germline loops: CDR1 LGHNA, CDR2 YNFKEQ. The CDR3 is made up of 18 amino acids. CDR3 bases: TGTGCCAGCAGCCAAGTAGGGTCTAGCGGGGTTTTCACAGATACGCAGTATTTT. Amino acid sequence: CASSQVGSSGVFTDTQYF.

This clone was observed a few times. The chain has TRBV19 and TRBJ2-5; the D gene is possibly TRBD1 (6 bases). The CDR3 extends over 15 amino acids. Trimming pared 3 bases from V and 5 bases from J, leaving 16 bases between. Germline V CDR1 and CDR2: LNHDA, SQIVND (reference sequence). In nucleotides, the CDR3 is TGTGCCAGTAGTATCAGGAAACAGGGCTGGGAGACCCAGTACTTC. Amino acid sequence: CASSIRKQGWETQYF.

The CDR3 region is CASSARGYEQYF. In DNA form, the CDR3 reads TGTGCCAGCAGCGCCAGGGGCTACGAGCAGTACTTC. The chain recombines TRBV2 with TRBJ2-7; a weak D match, TRBD1 (6 bases). V lost 6 bases and J lost 3, with 9 bases in between. Looked up from germline, CDR1 is SNHLY and CDR2 is FYNNEI. This CDR3 has 12 amino acids.

The chain links TRBV25-1 to TRBJ1-6, with 10 bases identical to TRBD1. CDR1 is MGHDK, CDR2 SYGVNS, per germline. Trimming cost V 4 bases and J 4 bases; bases outside gene matches: 7. CDR3 size: 17 residues. Here the CDR3 reads CASSGRQGAVYNSPLHF. The CDR3 DNA is TGTGCCAGCAGTGGTAGACAGGGGGCGGTGTATAATTCACCCCTCCACTTT. The entire variable domain, with the rest obtained from reference TRBV25-1 and TRBJ1-6, is as follows: EADIYQTPRYLVIGTGKKITLECSQTMGHDKMYWYQQDPGMELHLIHYSYGVNSTEKGDLSSESTVSRIRTEHFPLTLESARPSHTSQYLCASSGRQGAVYNSPLHFGNGTRLTVT.

J is TRBJ1-2 and V is TRBV6-6; 7 nucleotides match TRBD1. Germline lookup yields CDR1 MNHNY and CDR2 SVGAGI (reference sequence). The V and J ends lost 4 bases and 4 bases, in that order; junction bases with no gene match: 12. CDR3 length: 16 residues. CDR3: CASSSPSGGEVYGYTF. Written as DNA, the CDR3 is TGTGCCAGCAGTTCCCCCTCAGGGGGTGAAGTCTATGGCTACACCTTC.

The table lists this clone with a few counts. V is TRBV21-1 and J is TRBJ1-6; the table's D call, TRBD1, has no DNA check behind it. TRBV21-1 is described as a pseudogene. This CDR3 region has 20 residues. Here the CDR3 DNA reads TGTGCCAGCAGCAAAAAGGCACCGGGACAAGCGACCATTTATAATTCACCCCTCCACTTT. Translation gives CASSKKAPGQATIYNSPLHF.

The J gene is TRBJ2-7, the V gene TRBV25-1; 9 bases line up with TRBD1. With V trimmed by 2 bases and J by 5 bases, 7 bases remained unmatched. There are 15 residues in the CDR3. Looked up from germline, CDR1 is MGHDK and CDR2 is SYGVNS. CDR3 sequence (DNA): TGTGCCAGCAGTGAAAGCGGGACAGGGTTCCACGAGCAGTACTTC. Its translation is CASSESGTGFHEQYF.

This clone was recorded once. V and J are TRBV6-5 and TRBJ2-7, with D perhaps TRBD1 (5 bases). Germline V lookup: CDR1 MNHEY, CDR2 SVGAGI. The germline V and J ends were trimmed by 8 bases and 2 bases, with 16 bases remaining between them. The CDR3 runs 14 residues. The CDR3 is CASGQAGSPYEQYF. The CDR3 nucleotides are TGTGCCAGCGGCCAGGCAGGGTCTCCCTACGAGCAGTACTTC.

This chain uses TRBV18 with TRBJ2-7, with 8 bases lining up with TRBD1. Per germline, CDR1 KGHSH and CDR2 LQKENI. This CDR3 region has 15 residues. Trimming cost V 2 bases and J 6 bases; bases outside gene matches: 9. CDR3 residues: CASSPSGQGGGEQYF. The CDR3 nucleotides read TGTGCCAGCTCACCATCCGGACAGGGAGGTGGCGAGCAGTACTTC.

This clone was found many times. This chain connects TRBV27 to TRBJ1-3; possibly TRBD1 for D (5 bases). V lost 2 bases, J lost 0 bases, and 17 bases lay in between. Germline CDR1 MNHEY, CDR2 SMNVEV (reference sequence). This CDR3 region has 18 residues. This CDR3 reads CASSLRQPTSSSGNTIYF. The CDR3 DNA follows: TGTGCCAGCAGTTTAAGACAGCCAACCTCCAGCTCTGGAAACACCATATATTTT.

This sequence joins TRBV6-6 and TRBJ1-3, with a tentative D call TRBD1 (6 bases). Germline V gene data show CDR1 as MNHNY and CDR2 as SVGAGI (reference sequence). This CDR3 has 15 amino acids. Trimming shortened V by 0 bases and J by 4 bases, and 10 bases separated the two germline ends. The CDR3 DNA reads as TGTGCCAGCAGTTACTCGGGGGGGCACGGAAACACCATATATTTT. It encodes CASSYSGGHGNTIYF.

Worth noting for this clone: One end of the junction does not line up with germline, which may come from a read error. The chain uses TRBV18 and TRBJ2-5; D is uncertain. The CDR3 contains 13 residues. The V gene's germline CDR1 is KGHSH and CDR2 LQKENI. CDR3 sequence (DNA): TGTGCCAACTCACTACAATTTCAAGAGACCCAGTACTTC. Protein sequence: CANSLQFQETQYF.